Included here is one T cell receptor beta chain sequence, with context. This record belongs to a study of blood T cell repertoires in COVID-19. Study-level information: The study drew acute and convalescent COVID-19 samples from the United States, Italy and Spain. Sources were T cells, B-cell-depleted T cells, or PBMCs; the material itself was cDNA or gDNA.

Authors' data handling: Scientists estimated how many nucleated cells there were by amplifying reference gene primers. The table came from immunoSEQ multiplex PCR; TCRdb's copy has only in-frame clones and leaves some out. The V and J calls and clone size are taken from that table; D and trimming were inferred from the DNA. The repertoire includes around 130,000 clones, roughly 88% of them detected once, and more than 2% sits in the top ten. There are 13 residues in the CDR3. Germline CDR1 KGHDR, CDR2 SFDVKD. The V and J ends lost 5 bases and 3 bases respectively, with 9 bases between them. What was sequenced was peripheral blood. This TCR derives from a man aged 70 or older with active COVID-19. The chain employs TRBV24-1 and TRBJ2-5; TRBD2 is a possible D gene (6 bases). The CDR3: CATSVGGEETQYF. The DNA of the CDR3 is TGTGCCACCAGTGTGGGGGGTGAAGAGACCCAGTACTTC.